This T cell receptor (beta chain) was profiled in a study of T cells expressing NK-cell markers (dated by TCRdb to about 2020). Background on the whole study: Seven or eight donors provided sorted CD3+CD56+NKG2C+, CD3+CD56+NKG2C- and CD3+CD56-NKG2C+ T-cell subsets, whose TCR beta-chain repertoires were profiled. Of the eight sequenced donors, seven were found to be HCMV-seropositive and one was found to be HCMV-seronegative. All eight donors whose samples were sequenced were randomly selected healthy volunteers, three of them men and five women. Libraries were sequenced as 2 x 150 bp reads on Illumina HiSeq 2000/2500, MiSeq or NextSeq.

Its CDR3 holds 18 amino acids, cysteine through phenylalanine. DNA is not on record. CDR1 and CDR2 are read off the germline V gene (reference sequence) as DFQATT and SNEGSKA. The reads were generated on an Illumina HiSeq 2000. 5'RACE template switching, by which a universal primer site and unique molecular identifiers were added, was used to make TCR beta cDNA libraries. cDNA synthesis was primed from the TCR beta constant segment and was followed by two successive PCR amplification steps. Per the authors' processing: MIGEC was used to demultiplex reads and group reads by UMI, and MiTCR was used to assemble and quantify clonotypes. Only TCR cDNA sequences supported by at least two reads were kept to exclude erroneous sequences. Downstream repertoire analysis used the tcR package, and clonotypes were matched across fractions by CDR3 nucleotide sequence plus V segment. Antigen specificity was annotated against VDJdb with VDJmatch, allowing one amino acid substitution in CDR3. TCRdb reprocessed the reads, reporting each CDR3 protein sequence once and no DNA. These V and J calls rely on TCRdb rather than the paper's analysis. This sample's records show approximately 150,000 distinct CDR3 sequences. The ten largest clones take up roughly 12% of the sample.

Findings and caveats that apply to the study as a whole: Those dominant clonotypes were again the most abundant among CD3+CD56-NKG2C+ cells in four donors, at roughly 28.3-60.1%. In several donors, the dominant CD3+CD56+NKG2C+ clonotypes ranked among the top 10 CD8+ clonotypes, making up roughly 1.0-7.0% of CD8+ T cells. It remained unclear whether the expanded NKG2C-expressing T cell clones were specific for HCMV antigens.

A commercial ELISA kit detecting HCMV-specific IgG in serum was used to determine HCMV serostatus. Peripheral blood mononuclear cells were isolated from blood by Ficoll density gradient centrifugation. A word on this clonotype: Which antigen it targets is not known.

The rearrangement combines TRBV20-1 with TRBJ2-3; without DNA, the TCRdb call of TRBD2 cannot be checked. This receptor was identified in a man between 18 and 35 years old in good health. Donor details come from another sample of the same person, matched by shared clones. Sequencing used blood T cells: a sorted CD56 or NKG2C T cell subset, CD4+ or CD8+ T cells, or bulk PBMC T cells (not recorded which). The CDR3 amino acid sequence is: CSSEGIYSGRTYTDTQYF.